This TCR beta chain was sequenced during a study of T cells in Graves' hyperthyroidism and ophthalmopathy. Overall study findings and caveats: The model foresaw ophthalmopathy a median roughly 6 months prior to onset. From stable hyperthyroidism, ophthalmopathy was separated by a 13 V-J model.

CDR1 and CDR2 from the germline V gene are SGHKS and YYEKEE (reference sequence). V was clipped by 1 base and J by 3 bases, with 6 bases between them. This CDR3 comprises 13 residues. This clonotype was observed at least ten times. The target antigen is unknown. Amplified TCR beta CDR3 regions derived from RNA transcripts. Using the HTBI primer set, a first-round RT-PCR was run on the TCR CDR3. Each CDR3 protein is one row after TCRdb ran MiXCR on the multiplex PCR reads. This repertoire shows some 740,000 distinct CDR3 sequences, around 13% found once; its top ten account for roughly a tenth. The specimen sequenced was blood. The source is a young woman with Graves' hyperthyroidism. This chain uses TRBV5-5 with TRBJ2-3; D unresolved. This CDR3 is CASSLWWTDTQYF. The CDR3 nucleotides read TGTGCCAGCAGCTTGTGGTGGACAGATACGCAGTATTTT. Full variable domain (missing parts from reference TRBV5-5 and TRBJ2-3): DAGVTQSPTHLIKTRGQQVTLRCSPISGHKSVSWYQQVLGQGPQFIFQYYEKEERGRGNFPDRFSARQFPNYSSELNVNALLLGDSALYLCASSLWWTDTQYFGPGTRLTVL.